Listed here are 24 T cell receptor beta chains from one sample, sequenced in a study of vaccination and CD4 T cells after COVID-19. Researchers used the Oncomine TCR Beta short-read assay to sequence DNA from cultured CD4+ T cells. Using its own MiXCR run on the PCR reads, TCRdb lists one record per CDR3 protein. The table has some 10,000 distinct CDR3 sequences, roughly 33% seen once. Their antigens are not known. The sample's treatment: roughly 10-day PBMC culture with coronavirus spike peptide pools or control peptides (ViraFEST assay). Sequenced material: CD4+ T cells from blood, cultured in vitro, taken after SARS-CoV-2 vaccination. These receptors came from a human donor who had recovered from COVID-19.

This clonotype has only a few counts. The genes are TRBV20-1 and TRBJ2-7; 7 nucleotides line up with TRBD1. CDR1 and CDR2 (germline): DFQATT, SNEGSKA (reference sequence). The CDR3 is made up of 13 amino acids. CDR3 region: CSCTGERRYEQYF. CDR3 nucleotide sequence: TGCAGCTGTACAGGGGAAAGGCGTTACGAGCAGTACTTC.

The chain links TRBV19 to TRBJ2-7; perhaps D is TRBD1 or TRBD2 (6 bases each). The CDR3 loop spans 13 amino acids. V was trimmed by 2 bases and J by 6 bases, leaving 11 bases between them. CDR1 and CDR2 from the germline V gene are LNHDA and SQIVND (reference sequence). The CDR3 here is CASSIQRGAEQYF. CDR3 DNA sequence: TGTGCCAGTAGTATACAGAGGGGGGCCGAGCAGTACTTC.

The CDR3 loop reads CASSRGLEQGKNTEAFF. Here the CDR3 DNA reads TGTGCCAGCAGCCGCGGTCTCGAACAAGGCAAAAACACTGAAGCTTTCTTT. The rearrangement links TRBV6-2 or TRBV6-3 to TRBJ1-1; D ambiguous. The V end lost 6 bases, the J end lost 2 bases, and 22 bases lay between the germline ends. This CDR3 has 17 residues. Germline V gives CDR1 MNHEY, CDR2 SVGEGT.

CDR3 residues: CSVEDRVTYEQYF. CDR3 nucleotide sequence: TGCAGCGTTGAGGACAGGGTCACCTACGAGCAGTACTTC. The chain uses TRBV29-1 and TRBJ2-7; 8 nucleotides match TRBD1. The CDR3 runs 13 residues. V was clipped by 3 bases and J by 2 bases; unmatched bases: 3. Germline values: CDR1 SQVTM, CDR2 ANQGSEA.

The rearrangement uses TRBV7-2 and TRBJ2-3; TRBD2 might be the D (6 bases). Germline CDR1 reads SGHTA; CDR2 reads FQGNSA. This CDR3 is built from 12 residues. Trimming removed 6 bases at V and 4 bases at J, with 8 bases between. CDR3 protein: CASSPSADTQYF. CDR3 bases: TGTGCCAGCAGTCCTAGCGCAGATACGCAGTATTTT. The full variable domain, rest sourced from reference TRBV7-2 and TRBJ2-3, is GAGVSQSPSNKVTEKGKDVELRCDPISGHTALYWYRQSLGQGLEFLIYFQGNSAPDKSGLPSDRFSAERTGGSVSTLTIQRTQQEDSAVYLCASSPSADTQYFGPGTRLTVL.

This clonotype was counted only a few times. This chain uses TRBV28 with TRBJ2-7, with 12 nucleotides matching TRBD2. The CDR3 has 14 amino acids. Losses at the gene ends were 6 bases for V and 9 bases for J; bases not matched to a gene: 9. From germline, CDR1 is MDHEN and CDR2 SYDVKM. As DNA, the CDR3 is TGTGCCAGCAGCCTAGCGGGAGGGCCGAGACTGCAGTACTTC. Translating gives CASSLAGGPRLQYF.

This clonotype has just a few counts. The chain uses TRBV28 and TRBJ1-1; 9 nucleotides line up with TRBD1. The trim removed 4 bases at V and 0 bases at J, leaving 6 bases unmatched. Germline assignment: CDR1 MDHEN and CDR2 SYDVKM. The CDR3 contains 16 residues. The CDR3 loop reads CASSSRGQGLNTEAFF. DNA of the CDR3: TGTGCCAGCAGTTCCCGAGGACAGGGGTTGAACACTGAAGCTTTCTTT.

Within the sample, this clonotype is medium-sized (0.01 to 0.1%). The gene calls are TRBV7-2 and TRBJ1-4, with D unresolved. The CDR3 runs to 13 residues. The V end was cut by 1 base, the J end by 11 bases, with 11 bases between. The germline CDR1 and CDR2 sequences are SGHTA and FQGNSA. CDR3 protein: CASSLGVAAKLFF. CDR3 DNA: TGTGCCAGCAGCTTAGGGGTTGCGGCTAAACTGTTTTTT.

The chain joins TRBV28 to TRBJ1-2, with unresolved D. Germline V gene lookup returns CDR1 MDHEN and CDR2 SYDVKM. V was pared by 5 bases and J by 0 bases, with 13 bases between. The CDR3 contains 15 residues. CDR3 region: CASSPGRGTNYGYTF. Here the CDR3 DNA reads TGTGCCAGCAGTCCCGGGCGAGGGACTAACTATGGCTACACCTTC.

The CDR3 is CASSAFRDGTDTQYF. DNA of the CDR3: TGCGCCAGCAGTGCATTCAGGGATGGCACAGATACGCAGTATTTT. The chain joins TRBV10-1 to TRBJ2-3, with D perhaps TRBD1 (5 bases). There are 15 residues in the CDR3. V lost 4 bases to trimming and J lost 1 base, with 12 bases between them. Germline lookup yields CDR1 WNHNN and CDR2 SYGVQD (reference sequence).

This rearrangement joins TRBV7-2 to TRBJ1-6; 7 nucleotides agree with TRBD1. With V trimmed by 6 bases and J by 5 bases, 10 bases remained unmatched. This CDR3 has 16 residues. Germline CDR1 SGHTA, CDR2 FQGNSA. As DNA, the CDR3 is TGTGCCAGCAGGGCTAATCCGGGACAGCATAATTCACCCCTCCACTTT. Protein sequence: CASRANPGQHNSPLHF.

The sample holds a few counts of this clonotype. V and J are TRBV27 and TRBJ2-3; the D gene is possibly TRBD2 (6 bases). The V end was cut by 4 bases, the J end by 2 bases, with 16 bases between. This CDR3 spans 16 amino acids. CDR1 MNHEY and CDR2 SMNVEV come from the germline V gene (reference sequence). The CDR3 bases are TGTGCCAGCAGTTCCCCGGCGGGACGGGACACAGATACGCAGTATTTT. Amino acids: CASSSPAGRDTDTQYF.

The chain has TRBV11-2 and TRBJ2-1, with 10 bases matching TRBD2. Germline lookup yields CDR1 SGHAT and CDR2 FQNNGV. The CDR3 consists of 16 residues. J lost 4 bases, V lost 2 bases, and 5 bases had no gene match. The chain's CDR3 is CASSLLAGVGYNEQFF. CDR3 sequence (DNA): TGTGCCAGCAGCTTACTAGCGGGAGTAGGTTACAATGAGCAGTTCTTC.

This clonotype has more than one count but fewer than ten. This chain connects TRBV11-2 to TRBJ2-3, with TRBD1 as a possible D gene (6 bases). CDR3 length equals 15 residues. V gave up 4 bases and J gave up 4 bases, with 15 bases separating them. Germline assignment: CDR1 SGHAT and CDR2 FQNNGV. In DNA, the CDR3 is TGTGCCAGCAGCTCTCGTGACAGGAGGCCAGATACGCAGTATTTT. As protein: CASSSRDRRPDTQYF.

This clonotype has more than one count but fewer than ten. V is TRBV6-1 and J is TRBJ2-3; a possible D gene is TRBD2 (5 bases). Germline assignment: CDR1 MNHNS and CDR2 SASEGT. With 4 bases removed from V and 5 bases from J, the gap between germline ends came to 10 bases. The CDR3 runs to 13 residues. In DNA, the CDR3 is TGTGCCAGCAGTGCAGACTACCGAGATACGCAGTATTTT. Its translation is CASSADYRDTQYF.

The rearrangement joins TRBV7-6 to TRBJ1-6, with 8 bases fitting TRBD1. Germline assignment: CDR1 SGHVS and CDR2 FNYEAQ. After removal of 1 base from V and 6 bases from J, the junction contained 14 bases not matched to a gene. This CDR3 is 19 amino acids long. As DNA, the CDR3 is TGTGCCAGCAGCTTAGAGATTTTGGAGACAGGGGTGACTAATTCACCCCTCCACTTT. Protein product: CASSLEILETGVTNSPLHF.

The chain has TRBV7-9 and TRBJ1-1; possibly TRBD1 for D (6 bases). The germline gives CDR1 SEHNR, CDR2 FQNEAQ (reference sequence). Between the trimmed V and J ends, which lost 0 bases and 0 bases, there was a span of 11 bases. CDR3 length: 16 residues. The CDR3 loop reads CASSLARGALNTEAFF. The DNA of the CDR3 is TGTGCCAGCAGCTTAGCGCGGGGGGCACTGAACACTGAAGCTTTCTTT. The full variable domain, in which reference TRBV7-9 and TRBJ1-1 provide the parts outside the CDR3, is DTGVSQNPRHKITKRGQNVTFRCDPISEHNRLYWYRQTLGQGPEFLTYFQNEAQLEKSRLLSDRFSAERPKGSFSTLEIQRTEQGDSAMYLCASSLARGALNTEAFFGQGTRLTVV.

This clonotype was found a few times. The chain employs TRBV7-2 and TRBJ1-2, with D possibly TRBD1 on 6 matching bases. CDR3 length: 19 amino acids. The V end was cut by 1 base, the J end by 7 bases, with 28 bases between. Germline CDR1 and CDR2: SGHTA and FQGNSA. The DNA of the CDR3 is TGTGCCAGCAGCTTAGGTTGGGGGCTGGGTCAGGGAGAAGGAGCTGGCTACACCTTC. Its translation is CASSLGWGLGQGEGAGYTF.

This clonotype showed up just a few times. This chain connects TRBV12-3 or TRBV12-4 to TRBJ1-2; D possibly corresponds to TRBD1 (5 bases). Trimming took 6 bases from V and 8 from J, leaving 16 bases between them. This CDR3 comprises 13 residues. This CDR3 is CASSPSGARGYTF. Here the CDR3 DNA reads TGTGCCAGCAGCCCGAGTGGGGCCCGGGGCTACACCTTC.

DNA for the CDR3: TGTGCCAGTAGTATCTTCCGGGACAGGAAGGGACTAGCGGGAGTTGAGCAGTACTTC. Its translation: CASSIFRDRKGLAGVEQYF. The chain couples TRBV19 to TRBJ2-7; TRBD2 matches at 14 bases. The CDR3 extends over 19 amino acids. The V gene end was trimmed by 3 bases and the J gene end by 7 bases; junction bases not matched to a gene: 17. The germline V gene has CDR1 LNHDA and CDR2 SQIVND (reference sequence).

The chain links TRBV24-1 to TRBJ1-2, with 7 positions matching TRBD1. This CDR3 is built from 15 residues. CDR1 is KGHDR and CDR2 is SFDVKD in the germline V gene. V gave up 0 bases and J gave up 5 bases; unmatched junction bases: 5. CDR3 protein: CATSDLRGQVYGYTF. The CDR3 nucleotides read TGTGCCACCAGTGATTTGCGAGGACAGGTATATGGCTACACCTTC.

This clonotype was recorded a few times. This chain connects TRBV15 to TRBJ2-7; no definite D call. The germline CDR1 and CDR2 sequences are LNHNV and YYDKDF (reference sequence). Between the trimmed V and J ends, which lost 0 bases and 3 bases, there was a span of 18 bases. CDR3 length equals 17 residues. The CDR3 coding sequence is TGTGCCACCAGCAGAGATCTATGGGGTCGGACCAGCTACGAGCAGTACTTC. Its translation is CATSRDLWGRTSYEQYF.

This sequence joins TRBV19 and TRBJ1-2; 7 bases map to TRBD1. V was clipped by 4 bases and J by 4 bases; unmatched bases: 9. Germline CDR1 is LNHDA and CDR2 is SQIVND (reference sequence). CDR3 length equals 15 residues. The CDR3 here is CASSTRDSRFYGYTF. The CDR3 bases are TGTGCCAGTAGTACCCGGGACAGTAGATTCTATGGCTACACCTTC.

This sequence joins TRBV7-9 and TRBJ2-4; D might be TRBD2 (6 bases). The ends were cut back, 6 bases at V and 0 bases at J, with 24 bases in the middle. Germline V CDR1 and CDR2: SEHNR, FQNEAQ (reference sequence). The CDR3 sequence is 19 residues long. The DNA of the CDR3 is TGTGCCAGCAGTTTACACGGGAGATCGGAGGCGGTAGCCAAAAACATTCAGTACTTC. Translating gives CASSLHGRSEAVAKNIQYF.